Listed here are 24 T cell receptor beta chains from one sample, sequenced in a study of cytomegalovirus exposure and HLA in healthy donors. 13 Jbeta primers and 60 Vbeta primers were used for the PCR. Assay used: immunoSEQ multiplex PCR; TCRdb lists only in-frame clones, some missing. The profile covers 150,000 to 200,000 clones, with 70% to 85% appearing a single time and more than 1.3% taken by the ten largest. The sequenced sample consisted of PBMCs. The receptor set was obtained from a male donor in good health and CMV-seronegative.

The V gene is TRBV6-1, the J gene TRBJ1-3; D possibly corresponds to TRBD1 (5 bases). The CDR3 has 14 residues. V dropped 5 bases and J dropped 2 bases, with 10 bases sitting between them. CDR1 is MNHNS, CDR2 SASEGT, per germline. The CDR3 DNA follows: TGTGCCAGCAGTCAGACAGTCCCTGGAAACACCATATATTTT. Protein sequence: CASSQTVPGNTIYF.

This CDR3 reads CASSFTSGGLDTQYF. The CDR3, as DNA: TGTGCCAGCAGTTTCACTAGCGGGGGGCTGGATACGCAGTATTTT. The chain joins TRBV7-9 to TRBJ2-3; 12 bases match TRBD2. The V gene end was trimmed by 6 bases and the J gene end by 6 bases; junction bases not matched to a gene: 7. This CDR3 is 15 amino acids long. From germline, CDR1 is SEHNR and CDR2 FQNEAQ (reference sequence).

The V call is TRBV6-5, the J call TRBJ1-1; unclear D gene. The CDR3 is made up of 12 amino acids. Germline V lookup: CDR1 MNHEY, CDR2 SVGAGI. Trimming left V 5 bases short and J 8 bases short, with 12 bases between. The DNA of the CDR3 is TGTGCCAGCAGTCCCGCCGGTCGAGAAGCTTTCTTT. It is translated as CASSPAGREAFF.

V gene TRBV6-5 combines with J gene TRBJ2-2, with TRBD2 identical over 10 bases. V shed 2 bases, J shed 6 bases, and the junction held 3 bases outside the gene matches. This CDR3 has 15 amino acids. Germline V gene data show CDR1 as MNHEY and CDR2 as SVGAGI. The CDR3 is CASSYLAGVPGELFF. The CDR3 DNA reads TGTGCCAGCAGTTACCTAGCGGGAGTACCCGGGGAGCTGTTTTTT.

The chain employs TRBV19 and TRBJ1-3; TRBD1 aligns across 7 bases. CDR1 is LNHDA and CDR2 is SQIVND in the germline V gene (reference sequence). The V and J ends lost 5 bases and 2 bases, in that order; junction bases with no gene match: 6. The CDR3 runs 15 residues. CDR3: CASSASTGPGNTIYF. CDR3 nucleotides: TGTGCCAGTAGTGCTTCGACAGGGCCTGGAAACACCATATATTTT. Together with reference TRBV19 and TRBJ1-3, the CDR3 gives the full variable domain: DGGITQSPKYLFRKEGQNVTLSCEQNLNHDAMYWYRQDPGQGLRLIYYSQIVNDFQKGDIAEGYSVSREKKESFPLTVTSAQKNPTAFYLCASSASTGPGNTIYFGEGSWLTVV.

V gene TRBV7-8 combines with J gene TRBJ1-4; D ambiguous. Germline V gives CDR1 SGHVS, CDR2 FQNEAQ. V lost 1 base to trimming and J lost 6 bases, with 15 bases between them. This CDR3 comprises 16 residues. CDR3 DNA: TGTGCCAGCAGCTTAGGATTGGCAGGTTCGGATGAAAAACTGTTTTTT. It codes for CASSLGLAGSDEKLFF.

As to this clone: The same CDR3 can be traced to other DNA sequences in this sample. The chain recombines TRBV5-6 with TRBJ1-2; D call uncertain. CDR1 and CDR2 (germline): SGHDT, YYEEEE. The CDR3 length is 12 residues. Trimming stripped 1 base from V and 5 bases from J, with 6 bases between. The CDR3 DNA is TGTGCCAGCAGCTTGACATCTTATGGCTACACCTTC. Its protein product is CASSLTSYGYTF.

In this sample, this clone turned up once. V gene TRBV4-3 combines with J gene TRBJ1-2, with no clear D. CDR1 is LGHNA and CDR2 is YSLEER in the germline V gene. Trimming pared 1 base from V and 8 bases from J, leaving 11 bases between. The CDR3 has 13 amino acids. DNA of the CDR3: TGCGCCAGCAGCCAAGGGCAATTGAGGGGCTACACCTTC. Its protein product is CASSQGQLRGYTF.

This clone was seen more than once but under ten times. In nucleotides, the CDR3 is TGCGCCAGCAGCTTGGCAGGACAGACCTACGAGCAGTACTTC. It is translated as CASSLAGQTYEQYF. This sequence joins TRBV5-1 and TRBJ2-7; D is possibly TRBD1 (6 bases). The CDR3 is 14 amino acids. The ends were cut back, 0 bases at V and 2 bases at J, with 9 bases in the middle. Germline V gene lookup returns CDR1 SGHRS and CDR2 YFSETQ.

The CDR3 DNA follows: TGTGCCAGTAGTCTGGTGGAGCGGAACCTCTATGGCTACACCTTC. It encodes CASSLVERNLYGYTF. The chain employs TRBV19 and TRBJ1-2; no firm D call. The CDR3 is 15 residues long. Germline V gene sequence: CDR1 LNHDA, CDR2 SQIVND (reference sequence). The V gene lost 5 bases and the J gene lost 4 bases, with 17 bases spanning the gap.

The rearrangement links TRBV7-7 to TRBJ2-2, with TRBD2 matching 7 bases. The CDR3 is made up of 15 amino acids. V was clipped by 1 base and J by 7 bases; unmatched bases: 6. Germline assignment: CDR1 SSHAT and CDR2 FNYEAQ (reference sequence). The CDR3 reads CASSLGASGGGELFF. The CDR3 DNA reads as TGTGCCAGCAGCTTAGGGGCTAGCGGTGGCGGGGAGCTGTTTTTT.

This clone occurred once. The chain couples TRBV6-5 to TRBJ2-1, with 10 nucleotides matching TRBD2. The length of the CDR3 is 15 residues. The V and J ends lost 8 bases and 2 bases, in that order; junction bases with no gene match: 6. The V gene's germline CDR1 is MNHEY and CDR2 SVGAGI. The CDR3 DNA follows: TGTGCCAGCGGCGAAAGCGGGAGGGCCTACAATGAGCAGTTCTTC. It yields the protein CASGESGRAYNEQFF.

J is TRBJ1-5 and V is TRBV15; D gene unclear. Trimming took 3 bases from V and 3 from J, leaving 3 bases between them. The CDR3 runs 12 residues. Germline V CDR1 and CDR2: LNHNV, YYDKDF (reference sequence). CDR3 DNA sequence: TGTGCCACCAGCAGTCTCAATCAGCCCCAGCATTTT. The encoded protein is CATSSLNQPQHF.

The chain links TRBV7-3 to TRBJ2-2; 9 positions match TRBD1. After removal of 6 bases from V and 4 bases from J, the junction contained 9 bases not matched to a gene. The CDR3 has 16 amino acids. CDR1 and CDR2 (germline): SGHTA, FQGTGA. The CDR3 sequence is CASSYGPGQGTGELFF. Written as DNA, the CDR3 is TGTGCCAGCAGTTATGGCCCGGGACAGGGCACCGGGGAGCTGTTTTTT.

The V gene is TRBV28, the J gene TRBJ1-2; 9 nucleotides line up with TRBD1. Germline CDR1 reads MDHEN; CDR2 reads SYDVKM. J gave up 5 bases and V 10 bases, and 11 bases lay outside the gene matches. This CDR3 has 14 amino acids. CDR3 region: CAISGQGFVYGYTF. DNA for the CDR3: TGTGCCATCTCGGGACAGGGATTTGTGTATGGCTACACCTTC.

The rearrangement uses TRBV7-2 and TRBJ1-2, with 7 nucleotides matching TRBD1. Germline V gives CDR1 SGHTA, CDR2 FQGNSA. Trimming removed 5 bases from V and 1 base from J; junction bases left unmatched: 10. The CDR3 length is 16 residues. CDR3 nucleotide sequence: TGTGCCAGCAGCAATGCCGGGACAGCTAGTAACTATGGCTACACCTTC. It translates to CASSNAGTASNYGYTF.

V gene TRBV19 combines with J gene TRBJ2-6; D might be TRBD1 (5 bases). CDR3 length: 16 residues. Trimming shortened V by 3 bases and J by 0 bases, and 9 bases separated the two germline ends. Germline CDR1 is LNHDA and CDR2 is SQIVND (reference sequence). The DNA of the CDR3 is TGTGCCAGTAGTATGTACAGGCGCTCTGGGGCCAACGTCCTGACTTTC. It specifies CASSMYRRSGANVLTF.

The chain carries TRBV10-3 and TRBJ1-4, with 11 bases aligning to TRBD1. The V gene end was trimmed by 9 bases and the J gene end by 6 bases; junction bases not matched to a gene: 3. This CDR3 comprises 13 residues. Germline CDR1 is ENHRY and CDR2 is SYGVKD. As DNA, the CDR3 is TGTGCCATGAAGGGACAGGGGGATGAAAAACTGTTTTTT. This translates into CAMKGQGDEKLFF.

The chain recombines TRBV5-1 with TRBJ2-3, with 9 bases fitting TRBD1. CDR3 length equals 16 residues. J gave up 2 bases and V 4 bases, and 8 bases lay outside the gene matches. CDR1 SGHRS and CDR2 YFSETQ come from the germline V gene. The CDR3 coding sequence is TGCGCCAGCAGCGTCGGGACAGGGTCCCCCACAGATACGCAGTATTTT. It yields the protein CASSVGTGSPTDTQYF.

The genes are TRBV6-6 and TRBJ1-5, with D possibly TRBD1 on 6 matching bases. Germline CDR1 and CDR2: MNHNY and SVGAGI (reference sequence). Deletions cut 5 bases from V and 3 bases from J, with 8 bases between. The length of the CDR3 is 13 residues. The CDR3 spells CASSNRANQPQHF. The CDR3 region has the DNA TGTGCCAGCAGTAACAGGGCCAATCAGCCCCAGCATTTT.

The CDR3 region has the DNA TGTGCCAGCAGTGCGCTTGGGGCAGGGGACACCTACGAGCAGTACTTC. Its protein is CASSALGAGDTYEQYF. The rearrangement links TRBV6-4 to TRBJ2-7; TRBD1 might be the D (6 bases). The germline V gene encodes CDR1 MRHNA and CDR2 SNTAGT. The V gene lost 4 bases and the J gene lost 2 bases, with 18 bases spanning the gap. This CDR3 is built from 16 residues.

The CDR3 reads CSVDGGTTHSYNEQFF. The CDR3 bases are TGCAGCGTTGACGGCGGGACCACCCACTCCTACAATGAGCAGTTCTTC. The chain recombines TRBV29-1 with TRBJ2-1; TRBD2 might be the D (6 bases). CDR3 size: 16 residues. Germline assignment: CDR1 SQVTM and CDR2 ANQGSEA. V was shortened by 3 bases and J by 0 bases, with 15 bases between the two germline ends.

The CDR3 region has the DNA TGTGCCAGCAGCCCCACTAGCGGGAGCTACGAGCAGTACTTC. Amino acid sequence: CASSPTSGSYEQYF. The chain recombines TRBV11-2 with TRBJ2-5, with 11 bases fitting TRBD2. The J call is in doubt because the DNA end fits TRBJ2-7 better. CDR3 length equals 14 residues. Germline-derived CDR1 and CDR2 are SGHAT and FQNNGV.

The chain is built from TRBV6-4 and TRBJ1-1, with TRBD1 matching over 8 bases. After removal of 6 bases from V and 6 bases from J, the junction contained 9 bases not matched to a gene. CDR3 size: 14 residues. Per germline, CDR1 MRHNA and CDR2 SNTAGT. The CDR3 coding sequence is TGTGCCAGCAGCGCAAACAGGGGGAGCGCTGAAGCTTTCTTT. This gives the protein CASSANRGSAEAFF.